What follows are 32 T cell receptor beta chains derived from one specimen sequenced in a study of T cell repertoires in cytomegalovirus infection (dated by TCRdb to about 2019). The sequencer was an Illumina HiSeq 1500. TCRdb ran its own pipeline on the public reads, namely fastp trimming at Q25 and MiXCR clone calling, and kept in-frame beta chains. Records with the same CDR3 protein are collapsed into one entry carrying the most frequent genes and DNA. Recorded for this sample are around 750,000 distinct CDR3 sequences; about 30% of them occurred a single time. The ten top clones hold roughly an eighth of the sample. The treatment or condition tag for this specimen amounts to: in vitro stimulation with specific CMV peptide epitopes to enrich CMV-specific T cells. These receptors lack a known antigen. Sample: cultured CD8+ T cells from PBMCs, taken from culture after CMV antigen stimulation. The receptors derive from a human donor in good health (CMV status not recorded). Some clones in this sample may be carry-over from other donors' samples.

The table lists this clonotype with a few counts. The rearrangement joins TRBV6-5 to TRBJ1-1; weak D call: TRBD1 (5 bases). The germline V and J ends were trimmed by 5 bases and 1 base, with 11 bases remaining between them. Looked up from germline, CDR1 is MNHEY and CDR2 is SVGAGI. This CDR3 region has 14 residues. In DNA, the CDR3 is TGTGCCAGCAGTAGGCAGGGAACGAACACTGAAGCTTTCTTT. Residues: CASSRQGTNTEAFF.

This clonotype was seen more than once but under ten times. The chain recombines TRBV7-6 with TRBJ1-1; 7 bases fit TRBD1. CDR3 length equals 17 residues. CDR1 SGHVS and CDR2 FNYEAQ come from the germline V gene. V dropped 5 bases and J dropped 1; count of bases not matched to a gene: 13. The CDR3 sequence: CASSPDRLPVGNTEAFF. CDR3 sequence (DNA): TGTGCCAGCAGCCCGGACAGGCTCCCCGTAGGGAACACTGAAGCTTTCTTT.

The DNA for the CDR3 is TGTGCCAGCGGCGGGGGGGTTGAGAATGAGCAGTTCTTC. Its translation is CASGGGVENEQFF. The J gene is TRBJ2-1, the V gene TRBV7-6; 9 bases fit TRBD2. In germline, CDR1 is SGHVS, CDR2 FNYEAQ. The trim removed 8 bases at V and 7 bases at J, leaving 6 bases unmatched. This CDR3 has 13 residues.

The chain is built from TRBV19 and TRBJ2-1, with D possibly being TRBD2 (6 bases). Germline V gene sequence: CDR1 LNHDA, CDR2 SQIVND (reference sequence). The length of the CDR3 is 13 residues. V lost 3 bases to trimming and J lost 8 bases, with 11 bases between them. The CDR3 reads CASSIVRGDEQFF. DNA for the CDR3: TGTGCCAGTAGTATTGTGCGGGGCGATGAGCAGTTCTTC.

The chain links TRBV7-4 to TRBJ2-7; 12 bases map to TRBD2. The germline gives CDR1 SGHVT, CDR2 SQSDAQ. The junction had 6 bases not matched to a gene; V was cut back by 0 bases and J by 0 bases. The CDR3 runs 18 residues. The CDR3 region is CASSLALTSGGSSYEQYF. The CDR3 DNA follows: TGTGCCAGCAGCTTAGCCTTGACTAGCGGGGGTTCCTCCTACGAGCAGTACTTC. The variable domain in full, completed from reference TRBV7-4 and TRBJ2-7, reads GAGVSQSPRYKVAKRGRDVALRCDSISGHVTLYWYRQTLGQGSEVLTYSQSDAQRDKSGRPSGRFSAERPERSVSTLKIQRTEQGDSAVYLCASSLALTSGGSSYEQYFGPGTRLTVT.

The CDR3 protein is CATSRVGRTVEAFF. The CDR3 nucleotides are TGTGCCACCAGCAGAGTGGGCCGGACAGTCGAAGCTTTCTTT. The rearrangement links TRBV15 to TRBJ1-1; the D gene is possibly TRBD1 (6 bases). The CDR3 extends over 14 amino acids. Trimming cost V 1 base and J 8 bases, with 14 bases left between them. Germline V lookup: CDR1 LNHNV, CDR2 YYDKDF (reference sequence).

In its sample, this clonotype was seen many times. This chain's CDR3 is CATSRYLDRNYGYTF. In DNA, the CDR3 is TGTGCCACCAGCAGATACTTGGACAGAAACTATGGCTACACCTTC. The chain joins TRBV15 to TRBJ1-2; tentatively, D is TRBD1 (6 bases). V lost 2 bases and J lost 2, with 12 bases in between. Germline CDR1 LNHNV, CDR2 YYDKDF (reference sequence). The CDR3 is 15 amino acids.

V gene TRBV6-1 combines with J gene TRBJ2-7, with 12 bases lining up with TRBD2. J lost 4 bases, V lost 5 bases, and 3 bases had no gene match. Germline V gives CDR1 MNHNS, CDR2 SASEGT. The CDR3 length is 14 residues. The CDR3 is CASSKTSGGYEQYV. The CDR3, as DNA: TGTGCCAGCAGTAAGACTAGCGGGGGATACGAGCAGTACGTC.

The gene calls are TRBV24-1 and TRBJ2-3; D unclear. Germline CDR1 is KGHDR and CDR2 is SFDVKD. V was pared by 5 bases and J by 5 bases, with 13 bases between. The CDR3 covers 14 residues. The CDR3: CATSGPTSGDTQYF. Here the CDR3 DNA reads TGTGCCACCAGTGGCCCGACGAGTGGAGATACGCAGTATTTT.

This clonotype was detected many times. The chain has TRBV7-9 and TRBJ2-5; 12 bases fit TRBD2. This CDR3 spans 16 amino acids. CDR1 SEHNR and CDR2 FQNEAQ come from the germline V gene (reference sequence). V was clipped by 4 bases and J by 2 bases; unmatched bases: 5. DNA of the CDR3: TGTGCCAGCAGCTCCGCCCTAGCGGGGGGGCAAGAGACCCAGTACTTC. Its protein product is CASSSALAGGQETQYF.

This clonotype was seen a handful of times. In DNA form, the CDR3 reads TGTGCCAGTAGTATCTCTGATGGCTACACCTTC. It is translated as CASSISDGYTF. This chain joins TRBV19 and TRBJ1-2, with unresolved D. From germline, CDR1 is LNHDA and CDR2 SQIVND (reference sequence). V lost 3 bases, J lost 6 bases, and 5 bases lay in between. The length of the CDR3 is 11 residues.

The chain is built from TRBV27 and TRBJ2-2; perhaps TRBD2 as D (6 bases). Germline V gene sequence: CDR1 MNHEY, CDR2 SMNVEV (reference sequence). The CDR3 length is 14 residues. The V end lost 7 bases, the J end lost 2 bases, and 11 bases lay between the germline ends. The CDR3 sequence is CASKTGLNTGELFF. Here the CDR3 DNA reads TGTGCCAGCAAAACGGGACTTAACACCGGGGAGCTGTTTTTT.

CDR3 protein: CATSDQGGYSEQFF. The CDR3 coding sequence is TGTGCCACCAGTGATCAGGGGGGGTATAGTGAGCAGTTCTTC. This sequence joins TRBV24-1 and TRBJ2-1; D tentatively fits TRBD1 or TRBD2 (7 bases each). Germline V gene sequence: CDR1 KGHDR, CDR2 SFDVKD. Trimming removed 3 bases from V and 9 bases from J, with 14 bases in between. The CDR3 is 14 amino acids.

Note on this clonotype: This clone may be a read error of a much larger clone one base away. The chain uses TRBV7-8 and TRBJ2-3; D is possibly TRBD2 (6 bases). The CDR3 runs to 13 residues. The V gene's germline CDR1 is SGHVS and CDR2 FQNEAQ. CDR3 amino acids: CTSSLLALNTQYF. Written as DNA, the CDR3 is TGTACCAGCAGCTTACTAGCTCTGAATACGCAGTATTTT.

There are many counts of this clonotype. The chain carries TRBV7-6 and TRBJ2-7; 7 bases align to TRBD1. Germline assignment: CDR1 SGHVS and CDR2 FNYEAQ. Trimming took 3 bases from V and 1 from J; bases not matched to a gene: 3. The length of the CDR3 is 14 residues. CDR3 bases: TGTGCCAGCAGCTTCCGGGACAGATCCTACGAGCAGTACTTC. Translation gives CASSFRDRSYEQYF.

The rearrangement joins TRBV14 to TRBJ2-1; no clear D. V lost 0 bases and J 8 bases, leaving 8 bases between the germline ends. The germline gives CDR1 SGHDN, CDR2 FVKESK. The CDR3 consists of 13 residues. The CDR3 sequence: CASSQDFFDEQFF. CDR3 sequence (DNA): TGTGCCAGCAGCCAAGATTTTTTCGATGAGCAGTTCTTC.

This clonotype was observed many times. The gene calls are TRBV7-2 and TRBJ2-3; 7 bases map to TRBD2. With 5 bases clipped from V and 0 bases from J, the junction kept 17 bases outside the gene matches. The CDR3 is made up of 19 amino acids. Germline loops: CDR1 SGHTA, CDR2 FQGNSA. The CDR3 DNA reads TGTGCCAGCAGCCCCAAGGGGTGGGGGGGGAAAACTAGCACAGATACGCAGTATTTT. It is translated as CASSPKGWGGKTSTDTQYF. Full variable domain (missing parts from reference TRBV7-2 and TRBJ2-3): GAGVSQSPSNKVTEKGKDVELRCDPISGHTALYWYRQSLGQGLEFLIYFQGNSAPDKSGLPSDRFSAERTGGSVSTLTIQRTQQEDSAVYLCASSPKGWGGKTSTDTQYFGPGTRLTVL.

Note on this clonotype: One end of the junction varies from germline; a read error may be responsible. The CDR3 is CASSKAQWGDTQYF. The CDR3 nucleotides are TGTGCCAGCAGTAAAGCTCAGTGGGGAGATACGCAGTATTTT. This sequence joins TRBV6-1 and TRBJ2-3; D remains unclear. This CDR3 spans 14 amino acids. Germline CDR1 reads MNHNS; CDR2 reads SASEGT.

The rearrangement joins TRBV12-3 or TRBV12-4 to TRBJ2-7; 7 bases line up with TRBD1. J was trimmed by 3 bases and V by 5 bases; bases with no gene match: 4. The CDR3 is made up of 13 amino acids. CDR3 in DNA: TGTGCCAGCAGTCCGGGACAGTACTACGAGCAGTACTTC. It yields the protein CASSPGQYYEQYF.

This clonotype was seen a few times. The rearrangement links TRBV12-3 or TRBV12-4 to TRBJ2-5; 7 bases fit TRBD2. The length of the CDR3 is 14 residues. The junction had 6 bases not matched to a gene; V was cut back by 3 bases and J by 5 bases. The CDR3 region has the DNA TGTGCCAGCAGTTTGACTAGCTTTCCGGAGACCCAGTACTTC. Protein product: CASSLTSFPETQYF.

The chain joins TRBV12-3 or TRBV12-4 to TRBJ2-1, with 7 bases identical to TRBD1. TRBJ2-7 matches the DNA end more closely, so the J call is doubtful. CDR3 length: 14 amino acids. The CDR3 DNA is TGTGCCAGCAGTCTTGGACAGGTCCTTAGGGAGCAGTACTTC. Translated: CASSLGQVLREQYF.

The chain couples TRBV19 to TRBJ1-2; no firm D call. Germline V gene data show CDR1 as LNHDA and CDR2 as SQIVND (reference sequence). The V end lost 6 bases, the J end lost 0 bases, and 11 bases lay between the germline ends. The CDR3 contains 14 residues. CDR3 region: CASRSPPANYGYTF. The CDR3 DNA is TGTGCCAGTAGATCCCCTCCAGCTAACTATGGCTACACCTTC.

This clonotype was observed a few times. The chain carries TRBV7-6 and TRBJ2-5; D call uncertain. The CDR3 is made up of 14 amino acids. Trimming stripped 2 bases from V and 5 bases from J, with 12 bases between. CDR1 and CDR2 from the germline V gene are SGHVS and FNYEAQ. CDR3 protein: CASSLQGGWETQYF. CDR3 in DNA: TGTGCCAGCAGCTTACAAGGCGGCTGGGAGACCCAGTACTTC.

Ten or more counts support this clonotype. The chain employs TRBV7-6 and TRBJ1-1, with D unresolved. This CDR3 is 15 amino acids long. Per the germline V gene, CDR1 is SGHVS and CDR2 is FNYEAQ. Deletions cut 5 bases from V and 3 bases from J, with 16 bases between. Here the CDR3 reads CASSITAGEDTEAFF. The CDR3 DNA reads TGTGCCAGCAGCATTACGGCCGGAGAGGACACTGAAGCTTTCTTT.

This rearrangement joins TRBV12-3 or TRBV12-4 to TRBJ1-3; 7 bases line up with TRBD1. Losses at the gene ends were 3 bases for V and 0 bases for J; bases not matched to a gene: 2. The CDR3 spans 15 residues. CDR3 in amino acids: CASSFWDSSGNTIYF. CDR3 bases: TGTGCCAGCAGTTTTTGGGACAGCTCTGGAAACACCATATATTTT.

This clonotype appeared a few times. CDR3: CASRISGGMTDTQYF. The CDR3 DNA sequence: TGTGCCAGCAGAATTAGCGGGGGGATGACAGATACGCAGTATTTT. The chain couples TRBV2 to TRBJ2-3; 10 nucleotides match TRBD2. The V and J ends lost 6 bases and 3 bases, in that order; junction bases with no gene match: 6. The CDR3 extends over 15 amino acids. Germline V gives CDR1 SNHLY, CDR2 FYNNEI.

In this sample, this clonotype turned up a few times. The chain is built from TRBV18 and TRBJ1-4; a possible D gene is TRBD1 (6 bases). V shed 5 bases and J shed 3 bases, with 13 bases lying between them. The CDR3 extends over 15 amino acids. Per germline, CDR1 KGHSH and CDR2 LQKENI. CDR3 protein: CASSASDRPNEKLFF. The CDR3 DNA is TGTGCCAGCTCAGCCAGCGACAGGCCTAATGAAAAACTGTTTTTT.

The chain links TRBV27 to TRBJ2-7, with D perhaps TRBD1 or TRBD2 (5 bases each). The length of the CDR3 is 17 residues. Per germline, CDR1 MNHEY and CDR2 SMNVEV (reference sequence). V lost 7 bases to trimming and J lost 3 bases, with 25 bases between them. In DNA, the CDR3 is TGTGCCAGCATGGGCCCGATGGGGACCAGCTCCTACTACGAGCAGTACTTC. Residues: CASMGPMGTSSYYEQYF.

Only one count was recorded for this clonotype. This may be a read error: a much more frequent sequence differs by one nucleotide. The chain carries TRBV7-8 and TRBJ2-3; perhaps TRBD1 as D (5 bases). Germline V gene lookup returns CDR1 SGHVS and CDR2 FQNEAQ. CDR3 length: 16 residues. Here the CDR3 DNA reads TGTGTCAGCAGCTTAAACAGGCAGGCCACCACAGATACGCAGTATTTT. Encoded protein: CVSSLNRQATTDTQYF.

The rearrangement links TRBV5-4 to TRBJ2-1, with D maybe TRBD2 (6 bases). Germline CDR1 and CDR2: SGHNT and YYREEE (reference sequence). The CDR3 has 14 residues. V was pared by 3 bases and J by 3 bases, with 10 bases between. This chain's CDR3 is CASSWMEGYNEQFF. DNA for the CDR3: TGTGCCAGCAGCTGGATGGAGGGCTACAATGAGCAGTTCTTC.

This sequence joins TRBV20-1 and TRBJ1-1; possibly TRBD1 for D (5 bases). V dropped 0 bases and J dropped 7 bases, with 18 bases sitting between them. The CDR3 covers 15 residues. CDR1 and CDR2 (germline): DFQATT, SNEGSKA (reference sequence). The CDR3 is CSARDMSSGAIEAFF. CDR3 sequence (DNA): TGCAGTGCTAGAGATATGAGTAGCGGGGCTATTGAAGCTTTCTTT.

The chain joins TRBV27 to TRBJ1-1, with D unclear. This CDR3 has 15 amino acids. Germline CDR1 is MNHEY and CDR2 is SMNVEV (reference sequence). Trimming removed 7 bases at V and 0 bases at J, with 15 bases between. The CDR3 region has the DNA TGTGCCAGCATTCTGGCCTTCGACATGAACACTGAAGCTTTCTTT. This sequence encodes CASILAFDMNTEAFF.